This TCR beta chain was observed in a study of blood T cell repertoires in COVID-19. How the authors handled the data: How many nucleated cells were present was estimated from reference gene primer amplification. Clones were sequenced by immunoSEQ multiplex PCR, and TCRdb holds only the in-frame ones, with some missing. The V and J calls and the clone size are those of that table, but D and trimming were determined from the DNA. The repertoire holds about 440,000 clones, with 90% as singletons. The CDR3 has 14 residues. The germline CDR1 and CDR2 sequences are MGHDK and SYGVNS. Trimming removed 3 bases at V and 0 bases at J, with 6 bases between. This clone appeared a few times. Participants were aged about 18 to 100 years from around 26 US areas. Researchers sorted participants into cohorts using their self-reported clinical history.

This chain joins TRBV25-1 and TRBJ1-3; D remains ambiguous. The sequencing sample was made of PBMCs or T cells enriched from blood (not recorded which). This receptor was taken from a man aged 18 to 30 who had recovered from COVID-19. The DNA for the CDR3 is TGTGCCAGCAGTGAGGGAGGCTCTGGAAACACCATATATTTT. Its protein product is CASSEGGSGNTIYF.